A single sample gave rise to the 29 T cell receptor beta chains below, sequenced in a study of T-cell memory formation after mild COVID-19. TCRdb used MiXCR to reprocess the 5' RACE reads, holding one entry per CDR3 protein. This sample carries under 550,000 distinct CDR3 sequences, 18% of them seen once, and the ten largest clones take 9% to 15%. The sequencing sample was made of PBMCs or a T cell subset sorted from them (not recorded which). These receptors were obtained from an adult woman who had mild COVID-19 (a few samples of this study predate the infection). Cell type and time point are not known.

In this sample, this clonotype turned up many times. The rearrangement joins TRBV11-2 to TRBJ2-5, with TRBD1 identical over 9 bases. This CDR3 is 15 amino acids long. Looked up from germline, CDR1 is SGHAT and CDR2 is FQNNGV. Trimming took 6 bases from V and 5 from J; bases not matched to a gene: 10. The CDR3 nucleotides read TGTGCCAGCAGAACAACAGGGGGCGCGTTGGAGACCCAGTACTTC. Translating it yields CASRTTGGALETQYF.

This rearrangement joins TRBV11-1 to TRBJ2-1, with 11 nucleotides matching TRBD1. The V gene end was trimmed by 5 bases and the J gene end by 7 bases; junction bases not matched to a gene: 4. The V gene's germline CDR1 is SGHAT and CDR2 FQDESV (reference sequence). The CDR3 covers 14 residues. The CDR3 region has the DNA TGTGCCAGCAGCGGACAGGGGGCGGGAAATGAGCAGTTCTTC. Translation gives CASSGQGAGNEQFF.

In its sample, this clonotype was seen a few times. The CDR3, as DNA: TGTGCCAGCAGTGTCCGCCCTAGCGGGGGGGCGAAAGAGACCCAGTACTTC. As protein: CASSVRPSGGAKETQYF. This sequence joins TRBV12-3 or TRBV12-4 and TRBJ2-5; 12 bases are shared with TRBD2. The CDR3 is 17 amino acids. V lost 5 bases to trimming and J lost 3 bases; unmatched junction nucleotides: 10.

The rearrangement joins TRBV18 to TRBJ1-1; 7 bases are shared with TRBD1. Germline trimming cut 1 base from V and 2 bases from J; bases unmatched to any gene: 7. From germline, CDR1 is KGHSH and CDR2 LQKENI. The CDR3 sequence is 16 residues long. CDR3 amino acids: CASSPRPDRANTEAFF. CDR3 in DNA: TGTGCCAGCTCACCACGGCCCGACAGGGCTAACACTGAAGCTTTCTTT. The whole variable domain, filled in from reference TRBV18 and TRBJ1-1, reads NAGVMQNPRHLVRRRGQEARLRCSPMKGHSHVYWYRQLPEEGLKFMVYLQKENIIDESGMPKERFSAEFPKEGPSILRIQQVVRGDSAAYFCASSPRPDRANTEAFFGQGTRLTVV.

Only a few counts were recorded for this clonotype. This chain joins TRBV7-9 and TRBJ1-1; weak D call: TRBD1 (6 bases). With 5 bases removed from V and 4 bases from J, the gap between germline ends came to 14 bases. In germline, CDR1 is SEHNR, CDR2 FQNEAQ (reference sequence). The CDR3 consists of 14 residues. CDR3 nucleotide sequence: TGTGCCAGCAGCCCCAGGGGTTCTGGCACTGAAGCTTTCTTT. It translates to CASSPRGSGTEAFF.

This chain links TRBV2 with TRBJ2-7, with D possibly being TRBD2 (6 bases). V was pared by 2 bases and J by 3 bases, with 11 bases between. In germline, CDR1 is SNHLY, CDR2 FYNNEI. This CDR3 spans 14 amino acids. This chain's CDR3 is CASSERTGDYEQYF. The DNA of the CDR3 is TGTGCCAGCAGTGAAAGGACGGGGGACTACGAGCAGTACTTC.

The V gene is TRBV6-5, the J gene TRBJ2-1; 8 positions match TRBD2. This CDR3 spans 15 amino acids. V shed 0 bases and J 10 bases; nucleotides not matched to a gene: 8. Germline V gives CDR1 MNHEY, CDR2 SVGAGI. CDR3 DNA sequence: TGTGCCAGCAGTTACTCCAGCGGGAGTACGGGGGAGCAGTTCTTC. Amino acid sequence: CASSYSSGSTGEQFF.

The V and J genes are TRBV24-1 and TRBJ2-1; D gene unclear. This CDR3 comprises 15 residues. V was trimmed by 3 bases and J by 7 bases, leaving 15 bases between them. Per germline, CDR1 KGHDR and CDR2 SFDVKD. Here the CDR3 DNA reads TGTGCCACCAGTGATCGTTGGTACACACGAAATGAGCAGTTCTTC. Translation gives CATSDRWYTRNEQFF.

This chain uses TRBV21-1 with TRBJ2-7; TRBD2 was called by the table and not checked on the DNA. TRBV21-1 is designated a pseudogene. The CDR3 is 17 amino acids. CDR3 in amino acids: CASSKEKETSGPYEQYF. As DNA, the CDR3 is TGTGCCAGCAGCAAAGAGAAGGAGACTAGCGGGCCCTACGAGCAGTACTTC.

This clonotype was seen a handful of times. V is TRBV9 and J is TRBJ1-2; 7 bases match TRBD1. Looked up from germline, CDR1 is SGDLS and CDR2 is YYNGEE. The V segment lost 3 bases and the J segment 4 bases; nucleotides outside the gene matches: 6. The CDR3 sequence is 14 residues long. For the CDR3, the DNA is TGTGCCAGCAGCGGTCGACAGGGTTTCTATGGCTACACCTTC. It translates to CASSGRQGFYGYTF.

This clonotype was found a few times. This sequence joins TRBV7-9 and TRBJ2-2; the match to TRBD1 covers 7 bases. The CDR3 length is 16 residues. Trimming at V came to 7 bases and at J to 0 bases, leaving 8 bases not matched to a gene. Germline values: CDR1 SEHNR, CDR2 FQNEAQ (reference sequence). The CDR3 sequence is CASTPGGQPNTGELFF. The CDR3 DNA reads as TGTGCCAGCACCCCAGGGGGACAGCCGAACACCGGGGAGCTGTTTTTT.

V gene TRBV30 combines with J gene TRBJ1-5; perhaps TRBD1 as D (6 bases). The germline gives CDR1 GTSNPN, CDR2 SVGIG (reference sequence). The CDR3 loop spans 16 amino acids. V lost 2 bases to trimming and J lost 4 bases, with 18 bases between them. CDR3 residues: CAWSPLMGGANQPQHF. The CDR3 DNA follows: TGTGCCTGGAGTCCCCTTATGGGGGGGGCAAATCAGCCCCAGCATTTT.

This clonotype occurred a few times. The rearrangement uses TRBV5-1 and TRBJ2-7; 7 positions agree with TRBD1. Trimming cost V 3 bases and J 2 bases; bases outside gene matches: 14. The CDR3 is 17 amino acids. Germline CDR1 reads SGHRS; CDR2 reads YFSETQ. CDR3 bases: TGCGCCAGCAGCTCCCATCCTGGACAGGACGGAACCTACGAGCAGTACTTC. Translating it yields CASSSHPGQDGTYEQYF.

The V call is TRBV7-8, the J call TRBJ2-3, with 9 positions matching TRBD2. CDR3 length: 18 residues. The germline V gene has CDR1 SGHVS and CDR2 FQNEAQ. Germline trimming cut 1 base from V and 0 bases from J; bases unmatched to any gene: 8. DNA for the CDR3: TGTGCCAGCAGCTTAGACCTAGCGGGGTACACTAGCACAGATACGCAGTATTTT. Translation gives CASSLDLAGYTSTDTQYF.

This clonotype has just a few counts. The chain couples TRBV7-9 to TRBJ2-5; 8 nucleotides align to TRBD1. This CDR3 is built from 14 residues. Germline-derived CDR1 and CDR2 are SEHNR and FQNEAQ (reference sequence). V lost 3 bases, J lost 2 bases, and 2 bases stayed unmatched. DNA of the CDR3: TGTGCCAGCAGCTTCCGGGACAGGCAAGAGACCCAGTACTTC. Encoded protein: CASSFRDRQETQYF.

The V and J genes are TRBV7-2 and TRBJ1-2; D might be TRBD1 (6 bases). The V gene's germline CDR1 is SGHTA and CDR2 FQGNSA. The CDR3 loop spans 13 amino acids. V was cut by 4 bases and J by 8 bases, with 14 bases left in between. CDR3 DNA: TGTGCCAGCAGCTCCCGGGGGCCTGGCGGCTACACCTTC. It yields the protein CASSSRGPGGYTF.

This clonotype was detected a few times. V is TRBV7-3 and J is TRBJ2-3; 8 bases fit TRBD2. The CDR3 spans 16 residues. Trimming took 6 bases from V and 3 from J; bases not matched to a gene: 11. Germline V gene sequence: CDR1 SGHTA, CDR2 FQGTGA. CDR3 DNA: TGTGCCAGCAGAGGGGGAACTAGCGGAAATACAGATACGCAGTATTTT. Its protein product is CASRGGTSGNTDTQYF.

A few counts support this clonotype. This chain links TRBV20-1 with TRBJ2-7; D unclear. Trimming stripped 0 bases from V and 3 bases from J, with 9 bases between. The germline CDR1 and CDR2 sequences are DFQATT and SNEGSKA (reference sequence). The CDR3 totals 13 residues. CDR3 nucleotides: TGCAGTGCTAGAGATCTGGCAGTCTACGAGCAGTACTTC. This encodes CSARDLAVYEQYF.

This clonotype was observed a few times. The chain combines TRBV11-1 with TRBJ2-2; D ambiguous. Between the trimmed V and J ends, which lost 5 bases and 5 bases, there was a span of 12 bases. This CDR3 region has 14 residues. The germline V gene encodes CDR1 SGHAT and CDR2 FQDESV (reference sequence). The chain's CDR3 is CASSHPLGTGELFF. The CDR3 nucleotides are TGTGCCAGCAGCCACCCTCTAGGTACCGGGGAGCTGTTTTTT. Variable domain in full (rest from reference TRBV11-1 and TRBJ2-2): EAEVAQSPRYKITEKSQAVAFWCDPISGHATLYWYRQILGQGPELLVQFQDESVVDDSQLPKDRFSAERLKGVDSTLKIQPAELGDSAMYLCASSHPLGTGELFFGEGSRLTVL.

This clonotype showed up just a few times. The genes are TRBV4-1 and TRBJ2-7; D is uncertain. V dropped 0 bases and J dropped 9 bases, with 12 bases sitting between them. The germline V gene encodes CDR1 MGHRA and CDR2 YSYEKL. There are 13 residues in the CDR3. The CDR3 here is CASSQDPQSGQYF. Written as DNA, the CDR3 is TGCGCCAGCAGCCAAGATCCCCAGTCCGGGCAGTACTTC.

The gene calls are TRBV7-2 and TRBJ2-3, with D tentatively TRBD1 (6 bases). Trimming shortened V by 5 bases and J by 1 base, and 10 bases separated the two germline ends. This CDR3 is 14 amino acids long. The germline CDR1 and CDR2 sequences are SGHTA and FQGNSA. Here the CDR3 reads CASSMYRGTDTQYF. CDR3 nucleotide sequence: TGTGCCAGCAGCATGTACAGGGGCACAGATACGCAGTATTTT. The whole variable domain, filled in from reference TRBV7-2 and TRBJ2-3, reads GAGVSQSPSNKVTEKGKDVELRCDPISGHTALYWYRQSLGQGLEFLIYFQGNSAPDKSGLPSDRFSAERTGGSVSTLTIQRTQQEDSAVYLCASSMYRGTDTQYFGPGTRLTVL.

A few counts support this clonotype. For the CDR3, the DNA is TGCAGTGCTAGAGTTTCGCCCCGGACAGGGATTGCTTCACCCCTCCACTTT. Translated, it gives CSARVSPRTGIASPLHF. The chain has TRBV20-1 and TRBJ1-6; 8 nucleotides line up with TRBD1. The CDR3 extends over 17 amino acids. V lost 1 base and J lost 9; bases outside the gene matches: 14. The germline V gene encodes CDR1 DFQATT and CDR2 SNEGSKA (reference sequence).

The genes are TRBV13 and TRBJ2-7, with TRBD1 identical over 8 bases. Germline lookup yields CDR1 PRHDT and CDR2 FYEKMQ (reference sequence). The junction had 3 bases not matched to a gene; V was cut back by 2 bases and J by 6 bases. The CDR3 is 13 amino acids. The CDR3: CASSLTRGREQYF. The CDR3 bases are TGTGCCAGCAGCTTAACCAGGGGGCGCGAGCAGTACTTC.

This clonotype was picked up many times. The chain is built from TRBV29-1 and TRBJ2-6; tentatively, D is TRBD1 (6 bases). Germline lookup yields CDR1 SQVTM and CDR2 ANQGSEA. Trimming removed 2 bases from V and 0 bases from J, with 11 bases in between. The CDR3 consists of 16 residues. CDR3: CSVERDTDSGANVLTF. The CDR3 DNA reads as TGCAGCGTTGAACGGGACACCGACTCTGGGGCCAACGTCCTGACTTTC.

This clonotype was observed a few times. The chain carries TRBV5-1 and TRBJ1-4; 8 bases fit TRBD1. J lost 8 bases, V lost 3 bases, and 9 bases had no gene match. Per germline, CDR1 SGHRS and CDR2 YFSETQ. This CDR3 contains 15 residues. CDR3 DNA: TGCGCCAGCAGCTCTACGGGACAGGATAGAGAAAAACTGTTTTTT. Translated, it gives CASSSTGQDREKLFF.

The chain carries TRBV18 and TRBJ2-5, with D tentatively TRBD1 (5 bases). Germline V CDR1 and CDR2: KGHSH, LQKENI. The germline V and J ends were trimmed by 6 bases and 5 bases, with 16 bases remaining between them. The CDR3 is 14 amino acids. The CDR3 spells CASSPRPAGETQYF. In DNA, the CDR3 is TGTGCCAGCTCCCCCCGGCCCGCAGGGGAGACCCAGTACTTC.

This clonotype occurred a few times. The J gene is TRBJ2-6, the V gene TRBV5-1; tentative D call: TRBD1 (7 bases). Germline V gene data show CDR1 as SGHRS and CDR2 as YFSETQ. V was cut by 0 bases and J by 8 bases, with 21 bases left in between. The CDR3 has 18 residues. CDR3 nucleotide sequence: TGCGCCAGCAGCTTGGCGATAAATTGGCCAGGGGGGACCAACGTCCTGACTTTC. Residues: CASSLAINWPGGTNVLTF.

In its sample, this clonotype was seen a few times. This rearrangement joins TRBV9 to TRBJ2-3; the D gene could be TRBD1 or TRBD2 (5 bases each). Per the germline V gene, CDR1 is SGDLS and CDR2 is YYNGEE. This CDR3 region has 15 residues. The V end lost 4 bases, the J end lost 6 bases, and 18 bases lay between the germline ends. Here the CDR3 reads CASSRVGDLTDTQYF. DNA of the CDR3: TGTGCCAGCAGCCGAGTGGGGGACCTCACGGATACGCAGTATTTT.

The chain carries TRBV7-2 and TRBJ2-5; TRBD1 matches at 7 bases. This CDR3 spans 14 amino acids. Germline V gene data show CDR1 as SGHTA and CDR2 as FQGNSA. V gave up 3 bases and J gave up 4 bases; unmatched junction bases: 5. The chain's CDR3 is CASSLRGPGETQYF. The CDR3 coding sequence is TGTGCCAGCAGCTTGAGGGGGCCCGGAGAGACCCAGTACTTC.